The 27 T cell receptor beta chains below all came from one sample that was sequenced in a study of vaccination effects on CD4 cells after COVID-19. On roughly day 10 of culture, CD4+ T cells were separated out. No antigens are known for them. The repertoire was sequenced with immunoSEQ multiplex PCR; TCRdb's copy has only in-frame clones and lacks some. The table has 50,000 to 75,000 clones, 72% seen once; the top ten hold approximately 22%. The sample in question was CD4+ T cells from PBMCs cultured without peptide, obtained before COVID-19 vaccination. The receptors shown here come from a human donor who had a prior SARS-CoV-2 infection.

The CDR3 nucleotides are TGTGCCAGCAGCAACGCACTAGCAGGCACAGATACGCAGTATTTT. Protein: CASSNALAGTDTQYF. The V and J genes are TRBV7-8 and TRBJ2-3; a weak D match, TRBD2 (6 bases). Germline V gene sequence: CDR1 SGHVS, CDR2 FQNEAQ. V lost 5 bases to trimming and J lost 1 base, with 13 bases between them. There are 15 residues in the CDR3.

The rearrangement uses TRBV9 and TRBJ2-1; no clear D. V shed 4 bases and J shed 4 bases, with 21 bases lying between them. Germline CDR1 and CDR2: SGDLS and YYNGEE. CDR3 length: 17 residues. The CDR3 DNA is TGTGCCAGCAGCTCCCTTGGGCCGTCCAACAGTTACAATGAGCAGTTCTTC. Translated: CASSSLGPSNSYNEQFF.

This clone was counted between two and nine times. The chain recombines TRBV7-2 with TRBJ1-2, with a tentative D call TRBD1 (6 bases). Trimming removed 1 base at V and 5 bases at J, with 11 bases between. The CDR3 contains 14 residues. Per germline, CDR1 SGHTA and CDR2 FQGNSA. CDR3 protein: CASSLGGTLYGYTF. The CDR3 nucleotides are TGTGCCAGCAGCTTAGGGGGGACATTGTATGGCTACACCTTC.

This clone was seen a handful of times. This sequence joins TRBV3-1 (or the pseudogene TRBV3-2) and TRBJ2-7; 11 nucleotides align to TRBD2. CDR1 and CDR2 (germline): LGHDT, YNNKEL (reference sequence). Trimming took 1 base from V and 6 from J; bases not matched to a gene: 5. The CDR3 runs to 15 residues. DNA for the CDR3: TGTGCCAGCAGCCAAGTCCACCTAGCGGGAGGCGAGCAGTACTTC. Amino acid sequence: CASSQVHLAGGEQYF.

V is TRBV27 and J is TRBJ2-1; D remains ambiguous. Germline CDR1 is MNHEY and CDR2 is SMNVEV (reference sequence). Trimming shortened V by 5 bases and J by 4 bases, and 18 bases separated the two germline ends. The CDR3 loop spans 16 amino acids. DNA of the CDR3: TGTGCCAGCAGTCGATATACTTCTAACCCTTACAATGAGCAGTTCTTC. This sequence encodes CASSRYTSNPYNEQFF.

The sample holds a few counts of this clone. The chain recombines TRBV27 with TRBJ2-7, with 7 positions matching TRBD1. Germline V gene sequence: CDR1 MNHEY, CDR2 SMNVEV (reference sequence). The CDR3 totals 13 residues. V lost 6 bases, J lost 3 bases, and 5 bases stayed unmatched. The CDR3 DNA follows: TGTGCCAGCAGACCGGGACAGAGCTACGAGCAGTACTTC. Protein sequence: CASRPGQSYEQYF.

This clone was counted a few times. This chain links TRBV2 with TRBJ1-1, with 9 bases matching TRBD1. CDR3 size: 16 residues. The V gene end was trimmed by 5 bases and the J gene end by 1 base; junction bases not matched to a gene: 8. Germline V gene data show CDR1 as SNHLY and CDR2 as FYNNEI. CDR3 in amino acids: CASSPTGGEWNTEAFF. The CDR3 bases are TGTGCCAGCAGTCCTACAGGGGGCGAGTGGAACACTGAAGCTTTCTTT.

The chain combines TRBV29-1 with TRBJ1-3; the D gene is possibly TRBD1 (6 bases). Germline V gene sequence: CDR1 SQVTM, CDR2 ANQGSEA. The V gene lost 4 bases and the J gene lost 0 bases, with 13 bases spanning the gap. The CDR3 spans 15 residues. Here the CDR3 DNA reads TGCAGCGTTGGGGCCCGGACAGCCTCTGGAAACACCATATATTTT. The encoded protein is CSVGARTASGNTIYF.

The sample holds a few counts of this clone. The chain links TRBV2 to TRBJ1-3; D might be TRBD1 (5 bases). Germline loops: CDR1 SNHLY, CDR2 FYNNEI. The CDR3 spans 15 residues. With 6 bases removed from V and 2 bases from J, the gap between germline ends came to 14 bases. DNA for the CDR3: TGTGCCAGCAGCCGGGACGCTCTTGCTGGAAACACCATATATTTT. Protein: CASSRDALAGNTIYF.

This clone was found a few times. One end of the junction does not line up with germline, which may come from a read error. This chain joins TRBV5-8 and TRBJ1-1; 10 nucleotides align to TRBD1. The germline gives CDR1 SGHTS, CDR2 YDEGEE. The CDR3 extends over 13 amino acids. The CDR3 is CASSPDRGRGPSF. As DNA, the CDR3 is TGTGCCAGCAGCCCGGACAGGGGGAGGGGTCCCTCTTTT.

This clone was picked up a small number of times. In DNA, the CDR3 is TGTGCCAGCAGTGAACCCTCCGCGCGTTCAGTCCGAGACACCGGGGAGCTGTTTTTT. Translating gives CASSEPSARSVRDTGELFF. This sequence joins TRBV6-1 and TRBJ2-2, with D hard to call. CDR3 length equals 19 residues. V shed 2 bases and J shed 3 bases, with 22 bases lying between them. The V gene's germline CDR1 is MNHNS and CDR2 SASEGT.

This clone showed up just a few times. CDR3 sequence: CASSINRPFYGYTF. CDR3 nucleotides: TGTGCCAGTAGTATTAACAGGCCGTTCTATGGCTACACCTTC. The rearrangement joins TRBV19 to TRBJ1-2; a possible D gene is TRBD1 (5 bases). CDR1 and CDR2 from the germline V gene are LNHDA and SQIVND (reference sequence). CDR3 length: 14 residues. Trimming took 3 bases from V and 4 from J, leaving 12 bases between them.

The chain couples TRBV18 to TRBJ1-3; no clear D gene. CDR1 and CDR2 from the germline V gene are KGHSH and LQKENI. Trimming took 0 bases from V and 12 from J, leaving 12 bases between them. This CDR3 contains 13 residues. CDR3 amino acids: CASSPPGRGSIYF. The DNA of the CDR3 is TGTGCCAGCTCACCACCGGGTCGTGGCAGCATATATTTT.

This sequence joins TRBV18 and TRBJ2-3; perhaps TRBD2 as D (6 bases). The CDR3 totals 15 residues. Per germline, CDR1 KGHSH and CDR2 LQKENI. Trimming pared 4 bases from V and 3 bases from J, leaving 14 bases between. In DNA form, the CDR3 reads TGTGCCAGCTCACAACTAACAAGCGGGACAGATACGCAGTATTTT. Translating it yields CASSQLTSGTDTQYF. The full variable domain, its missing parts supplied by reference TRBV18 and TRBJ2-3, is NAGVMQNPRHLVRRRGQEARLRCSPMKGHSHVYWYRQLPEEGLKFMVYLQKENIIDESGMPKERFSAEFPKEGPSILRIQQVVRGDSAAYFCASSQLTSGTDTQYFGPGTRLTVL.

Here the CDR3 reads CASSRNGRETQYF. CDR3 DNA sequence: TGTGCCAGCAGCCGGAACGGGCGGGAGACCCAGTACTTC. The rearrangement links TRBV5-4 to TRBJ2-5; D uncertain. CDR3 length: 13 residues. V lost 4 bases, J lost 5 bases, and 12 bases lay in between. Germline loops: CDR1 SGHNT, CDR2 YYREEE (reference sequence).

The V and J genes are TRBV13 and TRBJ1-5, with a possible D match to TRBD1 (5 bases). V was clipped by 2 bases and J by 11 bases, with 13 bases between them. The CDR3 consists of 13 residues. Germline loops: CDR1 PRHDT, CDR2 FYEKMQ (reference sequence). In DNA form, the CDR3 reads TGTGCCAGCAGCTTATCCAGGGCTTCGACCCAGCATTTT. Protein: CASSLSRASTQHF.

This chain uses TRBV6-5 with TRBJ1-1; possibly TRBD1 for D (5 bases). From germline, CDR1 is MNHEY and CDR2 SVGAGI. V was shortened by 6 bases and J by 3 bases, with 11 bases between the two germline ends. The CDR3 sequence is 13 residues long. The CDR3 DNA reads as TGTGCCAGCAGGATGGGGGACTACACTGAAGCTTTCTTT. Residues: CASRMGDYTEAFF.

J is TRBJ1-2 and V is TRBV2; no clear D gene. The CDR3 is 14 residues long. Trimming cost V 6 bases and J 5 bases, with 16 bases left between them. Germline values: CDR1 SNHLY, CDR2 FYNNEI. CDR3 DNA sequence: TGTGCCAGCAGCCCCACCGGGCCGTTGTATGGCTACACCTTC. Its translation: CASSPTGPLYGYTF.

The chain is built from TRBV18 and TRBJ1-2; tentatively, D is TRBD1 (5 bases). Germline assignment: CDR1 KGHSH and CDR2 LQKENI. This CDR3 is built from 13 residues. The ends were cut back, 2 bases at V and 6 bases at J, with 10 bases in the middle. DNA for the CDR3: TGTGCCAGCTCACCATTTACAGGCCATGGCTACACCTTC. This codes for CASSPFTGHGYTF.

This clone was recorded a few times. The CDR3, as DNA: TGTGCCAGCAGCGTAGAAGGGCTCTATGGCTACACCTTC. This translates into CASSVEGLYGYTF. V and J are TRBV9 and TRBJ1-2; no reliable D call. The V end lost 0 bases, the J end lost 4 bases, and 7 bases lay between the germline ends. The CDR3 contains 13 residues. Per the germline V gene, CDR1 is SGDLS and CDR2 is YYNGEE.

This clone was picked up a small number of times. The chain recombines TRBV30 with TRBJ1-1, with a possible D match to TRBD1 (5 bases). V lost 0 bases, J lost 8 bases, and 10 bases lay in between. Germline V gene sequence: CDR1 GTSNPN, CDR2 SVGIG (reference sequence). The CDR3 consists of 12 residues. Here the CDR3 DNA reads TGTGCCTGGAGTGTTAGGGGCCCGGAAGCTTTCTTT. Translating gives CAWSVRGPEAFF.

The CDR3 DNA reads TGCAGTGCTAAGGATAGGGTGACCCAGTACTTC. Amino acids: CSAKDRVTQYF. This chain links TRBV20-1 with TRBJ2-5, with D unresolved. This CDR3 has 11 residues. The V gene's germline CDR1 is DFQATT and CDR2 SNEGSKA (reference sequence). The ends were cut back, 4 bases at V and 7 bases at J, with 10 bases in the middle.

This chain joins TRBV10-3 and TRBJ1-4, with 9 bases fitting TRBD1. The CDR3 has 12 amino acids. Germline loops: CDR1 ENHRY, CDR2 SYGVKD. V trimming: 10 bases; J trimming: 7 bases; junction bases outside the gene matches: 4. For the CDR3, the DNA is TGTGCCACCGCGGGACAGGGTGAAAAACTGTTTTTT. It is translated as CATAGQGEKLFF.

The gene calls are TRBV30 and TRBJ1-2, with a weak D call TRBD1 (5 bases). The V end lost 7 bases, the J end lost 4 bases, and 19 bases lay between the germline ends. Per germline, CDR1 GTSNPN and CDR2 SVGIG (reference sequence). The CDR3 contains 14 residues. CDR3 protein: CASTPLDRLYGYTF. In DNA, the CDR3 is TGTGCCTCCACGCCGCTAGACAGACTCTATGGCTACACCTTC.

J is TRBJ2-3 and V is TRBV10-3, with D perhaps being TRBD1 or TRBD2 (5 bases each). The CDR3 has 14 amino acids. Trimming removed 3 bases from V and 3 bases from J, with 10 bases in between. Germline-derived CDR1 and CDR2 are ENHRY and SYGVKD. CDR3 sequence reads: CAISDEGITDTQYF. The CDR3, as DNA: TGTGCCATCAGTGATGAGGGGATAACAGATACGCAGTATTTT.

This clone was seen just once. Written as DNA, the CDR3 is TGTGCCACCTCCGGGGGGAACACCGGGGAGCTGTTTTTT. It specifies CATSGGNTGELFF. The V gene is TRBV24-1, the J gene TRBJ2-2; tentative D call: TRBD2 (6 bases). Between the trimmed V and J ends, which lost 9 bases and 1 base, there was a span of 8 bases. Germline CDR1 KGHDR, CDR2 SFDVKD. This CDR3 is 13 amino acids long.

This clone was observed a single time. This sequence joins TRBV18 and TRBJ2-3, with 9 positions matching TRBD1. Germline V gene sequence: CDR1 KGHSH, CDR2 LQKENI. The ends lost 0 bases at V and 1 base at J; junction bases unmatched: 2. This CDR3 is built from 16 residues. The CDR3 bases are TGTGCCAGCTCACCACCGAGGACAGGGGGCACAGATACGCAGTATTTT. It yields the protein CASSPPRTGGTDTQYF.